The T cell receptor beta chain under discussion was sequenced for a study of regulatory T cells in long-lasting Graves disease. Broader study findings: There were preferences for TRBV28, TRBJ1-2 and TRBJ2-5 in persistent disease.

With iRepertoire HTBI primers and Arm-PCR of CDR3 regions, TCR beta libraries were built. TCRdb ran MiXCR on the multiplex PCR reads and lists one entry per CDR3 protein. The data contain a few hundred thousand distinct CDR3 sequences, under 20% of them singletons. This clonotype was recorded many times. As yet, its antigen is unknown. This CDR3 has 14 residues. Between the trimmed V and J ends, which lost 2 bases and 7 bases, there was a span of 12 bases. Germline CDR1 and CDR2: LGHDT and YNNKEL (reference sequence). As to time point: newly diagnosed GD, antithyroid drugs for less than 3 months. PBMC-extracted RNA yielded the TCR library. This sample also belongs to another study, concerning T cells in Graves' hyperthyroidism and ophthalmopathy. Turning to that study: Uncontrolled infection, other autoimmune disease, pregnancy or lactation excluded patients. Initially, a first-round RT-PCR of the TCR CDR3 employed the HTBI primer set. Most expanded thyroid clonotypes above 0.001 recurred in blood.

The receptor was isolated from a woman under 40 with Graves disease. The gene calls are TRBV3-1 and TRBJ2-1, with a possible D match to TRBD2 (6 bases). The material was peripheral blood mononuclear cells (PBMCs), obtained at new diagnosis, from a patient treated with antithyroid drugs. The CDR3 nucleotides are TGTGCCAGCAGCCAATTCCCCCGGGGGAATGAGCAGTTCTTC. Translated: CASSQFPRGNEQFF.